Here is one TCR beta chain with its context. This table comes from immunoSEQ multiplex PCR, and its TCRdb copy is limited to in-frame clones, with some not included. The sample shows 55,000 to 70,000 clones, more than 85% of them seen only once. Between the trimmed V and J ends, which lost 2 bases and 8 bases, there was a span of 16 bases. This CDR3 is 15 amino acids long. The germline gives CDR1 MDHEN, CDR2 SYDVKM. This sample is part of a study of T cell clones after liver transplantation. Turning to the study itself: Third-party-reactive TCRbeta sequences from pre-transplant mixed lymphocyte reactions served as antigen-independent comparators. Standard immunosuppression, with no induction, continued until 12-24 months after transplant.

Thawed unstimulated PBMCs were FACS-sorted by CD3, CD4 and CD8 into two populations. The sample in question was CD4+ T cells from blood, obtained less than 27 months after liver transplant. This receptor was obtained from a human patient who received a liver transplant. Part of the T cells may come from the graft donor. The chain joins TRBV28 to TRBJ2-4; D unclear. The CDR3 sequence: CASSLIGGMVDIQYF. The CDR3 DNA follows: TGTGCCAGCAGTTTAATAGGTGGCATGGTGGACATTCAGTACTTC.